The 27 T cell receptor beta chains below come from one sample, sequenced in a study of CD8+ T cells in alopecia areata. Reverse transcribed after extraction, RNA yielded cDNA as the sequencing template. Sequenced by immunoSEQ multiplex PCR; TCRdb stores in-frame clones only, minus some. Of roughly 220,000 clones listed, approximately 72% were seen once; the top ten hold around 1.2%. Noted treatment: oral pan-JAK inhibitor, 5-10 mg twice daily. The input for sequencing was CD4+ T cells sorted from blood, taken at week 44, from a patient treated with tofacitinib. Receptor source: a human donor with alopecia areata.

This chain links TRBV2 with TRBJ2-4; D unresolved. The CDR3 contains 11 residues. V was pared by 7 bases and J by 8 bases, with 9 bases between. Germline assignment: CDR1 SNHLY and CDR2 FYNNEI. The DNA for the CDR3 is TGTGCCAGCAAAGTCGAACACATTCAGTACTTC. Translating gives CASKVEHIQYF.

The rearrangement uses TRBV5-1 and TRBJ2-3; D may be TRBD1 (5 bases). The CDR3 is 15 amino acids. Trimming removed 2 bases from V and 2 bases from J, with 12 bases in between. CDR1 SGHRS and CDR2 YFSETQ come from the germline V gene. CDR3 coding DNA: TGCGCCAGCAGCTTAGACACAGGTACCACAGATACGCAGTATTTT. This translates into CASSLDTGTTDTQYF.

The chain is built from TRBV5-4 and TRBJ2-7; D is unclear. Germline V gives CDR1 SGHNT, CDR2 YYREEE (reference sequence). V gave up 0 bases and J gave up 0 bases, with 7 bases separating them. The CDR3 extends over 14 amino acids. The CDR3 loop reads CASSLEKSSYEQYF. Here the CDR3 DNA reads TGTGCCAGCAGCTTGGAAAAGAGCTCCTACGAGCAGTACTTC.

This chain joins TRBV2 and TRBJ1-1; TRBD1 might be the D (5 bases). The V end was cut by 0 bases, the J end by 4 bases, with 9 bases between. Germline V gene data show CDR1 as SNHLY and CDR2 as FYNNEI. This CDR3 has 14 residues. As DNA, the CDR3 is TGTGCCAGCAGTGAAGCGCAGGGATTCACTGAAGCTTTCTTT. Encoded protein: CASSEAQGFTEAFF. Looking up the rest from reference TRBV2 and TRBJ1-1 gives the full variable domain: EPEVTQTPSHQVTQMGQEVILRCVPISNHLYFYWYRQILGQKVEFLVSFYNNEISEKSEIFDDQFSVERPDGSNFTLKIRSTKLEDSAMYFCASSEAQGFTEAFFGQGTRLTVV.

The chain employs TRBV6-1 and TRBJ2-2, with a possible D match to TRBD2 (5 bases). The CDR3 is 13 residues long. CDR1 is MNHNS, CDR2 SASEGT, per germline. The germline V and J ends were trimmed by 11 bases and 6 bases, with 16 bases remaining between them. The CDR3 region has the DNA TGTGCCGCGGCGGGCATGATAGCCGGGGAGCTGTTTTTT. As protein: CAAAGMIAGELFF.

Only a few counts were recorded for this clone. Here the CDR3 reads CASSRGGSEGETQYF. The CDR3 bases are TGCGCCAGCAGCCGCGGAGGTTCGGAGGGGGAGACCCAGTACTTC. This chain uses TRBV5-1 with TRBJ2-5; D might be TRBD2 (6 bases). The CDR3 contains 15 residues. Germline assignment: CDR1 SGHRS and CDR2 YFSETQ. Trimming removed 4 bases from V and 5 bases from J, with 18 bases in between.

This clone was seen only once. The rearrangement joins TRBV29-1 to TRBJ2-6, with a tentative D call TRBD2 (6 bases). V lost 6 bases and J 1 base, leaving 16 bases between the germline ends. The CDR3 runs 16 residues. The germline V gene encodes CDR1 SQVTM and CDR2 ANQGSEA. The CDR3 is CSVGTSGGSGANVLTF. The CDR3 DNA follows: TGCAGCGTCGGGACCTCCGGAGGGTCTGGGGCCAACGTCCTGACTTTC. Full variable domain (missing parts from reference TRBV29-1 and TRBJ2-6): SAVISQKPSRDICQRGTSLTIQCQVDSQVTMMFWYRQQPGQSLTLIATANQGSEATYESGFVIDKFPISRPNLTFSTLTVSNMSPEDSSIYLCSVGTSGGSGANVLTFGAGSRLTVL.

The rearrangement links TRBV7-9 to TRBJ2-5, with D possibly TRBD1 on 5 matching bases. Germline V gives CDR1 SEHNR, CDR2 FQNEAQ (reference sequence). V was clipped by 5 bases and J by 3 bases, with 13 bases between them. The CDR3 is 14 residues long. The CDR3 nucleotides are TGTGCCAGCAGCCCGAACGCAGGGAAAGAGACCCAGTACTTC. Protein sequence: CASSPNAGKETQYF.

The rearrangement links TRBV5-1 to TRBJ2-5, with 8 positions matching TRBD2. V was clipped by 4 bases and J by 0 bases; unmatched bases: 2. Germline V gene data show CDR1 as SGHRS and CDR2 as YFSETQ. This CDR3 comprises 14 residues. CDR3 protein: CASSPGGDQETQYF. CDR3 nucleotide sequence: TGCGCCAGCAGCCCCGGGGGGGACCAAGAGACCCAGTACTTC.

Concerning this clone: A read error may account for a junction end that differs from germline. The chain employs TRBV6-1 and TRBJ1-2, with D unresolved. This CDR3 is 13 amino acids long. Germline-derived CDR1 and CDR2 are MNHNS and SASEGT. The DNA for the CDR3 is TGTGCCGGCAGTGAGGGCGGAATGGGTGACTACACCTTC. Translating it yields CAGSEGGMGDYTF.

The sample holds a few counts of this clone. V is TRBV29-1 and J is TRBJ1-5; TRBD1 might be the D (5 bases). V was clipped by 4 bases and J by 0 bases, with 13 bases between them. CDR1 and CDR2 from the germline V gene are SQVTM and ANQGSEA. This CDR3 is 15 amino acids long. This chain's CDR3 is CSVGGGVNSNQPQHF. The CDR3 DNA is TGCAGCGTTGGTGGGGGAGTAAATAGCAATCAGCCCCAGCATTTT.

This sequence joins TRBV6-6 and TRBJ2-4; 7 bases match TRBD1. There are 15 residues in the CDR3. CDR1 and CDR2 (germline): MNHNY, SVGAGI (reference sequence). V lost 6 bases, J lost 7 bases, and 12 bases stayed unmatched. DNA of the CDR3: TGTGCCAGCAGCCCGTCTGACAGGGCGTCGAACATTCAGTACTTC. This gives the protein CASSPSDRASNIQYF.

This chain uses TRBV27 with TRBJ1-2; TRBD1 matches 8 bases. This CDR3 is built from 15 residues. Germline CDR1 MNHEY, CDR2 SMNVEV (reference sequence). V shed 3 bases, J shed 4 bases, and the junction held 7 bases outside the gene matches. The CDR3 region is CASSFTGQAIYGYTF. CDR3 nucleotide sequence: TGTGCCAGCAGTTTTACGGGACAGGCTATCTATGGCTACACCTTC.

V gene TRBV2 combines with J gene TRBJ2-6; tentatively, D is TRBD1 (6 bases). Germline loops: CDR1 SNHLY, CDR2 FYNNEI. Trimming removed 7 bases from V and 4 bases from J, with 14 bases in between. The CDR3 has 15 residues. The DNA for the CDR3 is TGTGCCAGCAACCAACAGGGCTCGGGGGCCAACGTCCTGACTTTC. Translation gives CASNQQGSGANVLTF.

V and J are TRBV10-3 and TRBJ2-5; a possible D gene is TRBD1 (6 bases). Germline V gives CDR1 ENHRY, CDR2 SYGVKD. This CDR3 contains 13 residues. V was cut by 7 bases and J by 9 bases, with 18 bases left in between. In DNA, the CDR3 is TGTGCCATCACCCAGGGGATAACCGATGCCCAGTACTTC. Translation gives CAITQGITDAQYF.

In DNA form, the CDR3 reads TGCAGCGTTGAAGATTTGACAGGGGGTTATGGCTACACCTTC. Amino acid sequence: CSVEDLTGGYGYTF. The V and J genes are TRBV29-1 and TRBJ1-2; 9 bases align to TRBD1. Germline V gene sequence: CDR1 SQVTM, CDR2 ANQGSEA. This CDR3 is 14 amino acids long. V gave up 0 bases and J gave up 5 bases; unmatched junction bases: 4.

The V gene is TRBV5-1, the J gene TRBJ2-2; the match to TRBD2 covers 15 bases. Germline lookup yields CDR1 SGHRS and CDR2 YFSETQ. V lost 4 bases, J lost 4 bases, and 8 bases stayed unmatched. This CDR3 comprises 18 residues. This CDR3 reads CASSLGLAGGRGTGELFF. The CDR3 region has the DNA TGCGCCAGCAGCCTCGGACTAGCGGGGGGGCGCGGCACCGGGGAGCTGTTTTTT.

This sequence joins TRBV14 and TRBJ2-1; D is tentatively TRBD1 or TRBD2 (7 bases each). V was trimmed by 4 bases and J by 2 bases, leaving 15 bases between them. The CDR3 covers 16 residues. CDR1 SGHDN and CDR2 FVKESK come from the germline V gene. Here the CDR3 reads CASSRGGQRAYNEQFF. The CDR3 bases are TGTGCCAGCAGCCGGGGGGGACAGAGAGCCTACAATGAGCAGTTCTTC.

V gene TRBV2 combines with J gene TRBJ1-5, with D unresolved. Trimming removed 1 base from V and 0 bases from J, with 10 bases in between. The V gene's germline CDR1 is SNHLY and CDR2 FYNNEI. The length of the CDR3 is 16 residues. In DNA form, the CDR3 reads TGTGCCAGCAGTGAAGTTGAGTGGGTTAGCAATCAGCCCCAGCATTTT. Translating gives CASSEVEWVSNQPQHF. The variable domain in full, completed from reference TRBV2 and TRBJ1-5, reads EPEVTQTPSHQVTQMGQEVILRCVPISNHLYFYWYRQILGQKVEFLVSFYNNEISEKSEIFDDQFSVERPDGSNFTLKIRSTKLEDSAMYFCASSEVEWVSNQPQHFGDGTRLSIL.

This chain uses TRBV29-1 with TRBJ2-5, with 11 bases aligning to TRBD1. The CDR3 covers 15 residues. Germline CDR1 and CDR2: SQVTM and ANQGSEA. Losses at the gene ends were 4 bases for V and 2 bases for J; bases not matched to a gene: 6. The CDR3 DNA sequence: TGCAGCGTTGGCTCCGGGACAGGGGGGCAAGAGACCCAGTACTTC. Residues: CSVGSGTGGQETQYF.

This clone has just a few counts. V gene TRBV7-9 combines with J gene TRBJ2-5; D not resolved. The ends were cut back, 5 bases at V and 3 bases at J, with 19 bases in the middle. Germline V gene lookup returns CDR1 SEHNR and CDR2 FQNEAQ (reference sequence). CDR3 length: 16 residues. The CDR3 is CASSPPGRRTEETQYF. The CDR3 DNA follows: TGTGCCAGCAGCCCCCCAGGTCGTCGGACCGAAGAGACCCAGTACTTC.

V is TRBV6-1 and J is TRBJ1-1, with D hard to call. V shed 6 bases and J shed 5 bases, with 16 bases lying between them. Per the germline V gene, CDR1 is MNHNS and CDR2 is SASEGT. The CDR3 runs 14 residues. This CDR3 reads CASSERLTRTEAFF. CDR3 nucleotide sequence: TGTGCCAGCAGCGAAAGGCTGACCAGGACTGAAGCTTTCTTT.

This sequence joins TRBV11-2 and TRBJ2-3; possible D gene TRBD1, 7 bases. Germline CDR1 is SGHAT and CDR2 is FQNNGV. The CDR3 consists of 18 residues. V was pared by 1 base and J by 1 base, with 18 bases between. The CDR3 reads CASSLGSHGGGGTDTQYF. The CDR3 nucleotides read TGTGCCAGCAGCTTAGGCTCTCACGGAGGGGGCGGCACAGATACGCAGTATTTT. Full variable domain (outside the CDR3, taken from reference TRBV11-2 and TRBJ2-3): EAGVAQSPRYKIIEKRQSVAFWCNPISGHATLYWYQQILGQGPKLLIQFQNNGVVDDSQLPKDRFSAERLKGVDSTLKIQPAKLEDSAVYLCASSLGSHGGGGTDTQYFGPGTRLTVL.

The chain employs TRBV30 and TRBJ1-5; 8 bases are shared with TRBD1. The CDR3 spans 12 residues. The germline gives CDR1 GTSNPN, CDR2 SVGIG (reference sequence). Trimming at V came to 2 bases and at J to 16 bases, leaving 10 bases not matched to a gene. CDR3 coding DNA: TGTGCCTGGAGTACCGGCAGGACAGGGAAACATTTT. Translating it yields CAWSTGRTGKHF.

This chain connects TRBV15 to TRBJ1-5; TRBD1 agrees at 7 bases. The CDR3 is 16 amino acids. Losses at the gene ends were 0 bases for V and 7 bases for J; bases not matched to a gene: 9. Germline CDR1 LNHNV, CDR2 YYDKDF (reference sequence). The CDR3 DNA reads as TGTGCCACCAGCAGAGATCTTGGGCAGGGGGTACAGCCCCAGCATTTT. Translated: CATSRDLGQGVQPQHF.

V gene TRBV4-1 combines with J gene TRBJ2-7; 7 bases match TRBD2. The CDR3 spans 18 residues. J gave up 6 bases and V 1 base, and 18 bases lay outside the gene matches. Per the germline V gene, CDR1 is MGHRA and CDR2 is YSYEKL. The CDR3 sequence: CASSQVMGVAGLEGEQYF. Here the CDR3 DNA reads TGCGCCAGCAGCCAAGTCATGGGGGTAGCGGGTCTCGAGGGCGAGCAGTACTTC.

The chain uses TRBV4-3 and TRBJ1-1; D call uncertain. Germline V CDR1 and CDR2: LGHNA, YSLEER. The CDR3 extends over 15 amino acids. V lost 1 base and J lost 7, with 16 bases in between. CDR3 DNA: TGCGCCAGCAGCCAAGCTGAATACGGAGGGATTGAAGCTTTCTTT. Its protein product is CASSQAEYGGIEAFF.